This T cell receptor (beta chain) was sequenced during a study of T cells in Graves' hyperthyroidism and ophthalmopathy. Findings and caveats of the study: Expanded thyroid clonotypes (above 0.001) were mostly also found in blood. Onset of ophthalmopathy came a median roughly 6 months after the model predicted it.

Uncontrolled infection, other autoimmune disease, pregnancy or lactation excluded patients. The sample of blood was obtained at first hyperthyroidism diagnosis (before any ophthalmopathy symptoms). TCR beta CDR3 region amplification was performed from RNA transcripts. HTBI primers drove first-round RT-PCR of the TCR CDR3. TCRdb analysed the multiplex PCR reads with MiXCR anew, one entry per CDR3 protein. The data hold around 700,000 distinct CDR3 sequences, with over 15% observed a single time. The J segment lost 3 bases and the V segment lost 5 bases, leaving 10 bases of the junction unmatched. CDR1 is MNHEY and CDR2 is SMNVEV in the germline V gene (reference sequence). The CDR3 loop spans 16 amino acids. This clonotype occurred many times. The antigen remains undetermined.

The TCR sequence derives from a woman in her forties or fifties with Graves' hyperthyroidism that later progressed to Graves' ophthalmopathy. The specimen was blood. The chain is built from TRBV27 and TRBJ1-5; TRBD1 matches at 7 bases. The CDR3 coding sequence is TGTGCCAGCAGTCCACAGGGGTATTCCTACAATCAGCCCCAGCATTTT. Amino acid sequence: CASSPQGYSYNQPQHF.